This T cell receptor (beta chain) was observed in a study of blood T cell repertoires in COVID-19. This CDR3 is built from 15 residues. Germline V gives CDR1 SGHNT, CDR2 YYREEE (reference sequence). V was clipped by 0 bases and J by 6 bases; unmatched bases: 7. Clones were sequenced by immunoSEQ multiplex PCR, and TCRdb holds only the in-frame ones, with some missing. In the table there are hundreds of thousands of clones, approximately 82% of which are singletons. This TCR was sampled from a woman of 80 years or more with acute or convalescent COVID-19. The chain couples TRBV5-4 to TRBJ2-7, with 9 nucleotides matching TRBD2. Sequenced material: peripheral blood. CDR3 residues: CASSLASSGSREQYF. The DNA of the CDR3 is TGTGCCAGCAGCTTGGCCAGTAGCGGGAGTCGCGAGCAGTACTTC. Looking up the rest from reference TRBV5-4 and TRBJ2-7 gives the full variable domain: ETGVTQSPTHLIKTRGQQVTLRCSSQSGHNTVSWYQQALGQGPQFIFQYYREEENGRGNFPPRFSGLQFPNYSSELNVNALELDDSALYLCASSLASSGSREQYFGPGTRLTVT.